Described below is a single T cell receptor beta chain sequence and its context. Its antigen is as yet unknown. This specimen belongs to a study of a mutant IDH1 vaccine in newly diagnosed glioma. This CDR3 has 12 residues. V shed 4 bases and J shed 1 base, with 5 bases lying between them. The V gene's germline CDR1 is GTSNPN and CDR2 SVGIG (reference sequence). The time point: week 11, during vaccination. The vaccine gave 300 ug of a 20-mer mutant IDH1 peptide subcutaneously per dose. Clones were sequenced by immunoSEQ multiplex PCR, and TCRdb holds only the in-frame ones, with some missing. In the table there are about 110,000 clones, 90% of which are singletons.

This specimen was PBMCs, taken from a glioma patient whose treatment included an IDH1 peptide vaccine. This rearrangement joins TRBV30 to TRBJ1-3; D remains unclear. The receptor was derived from a woman between 45 and 60 years old with glioma. As DNA, the CDR3 is TGTGCCTGGAAGGAGTCTGGAAACACCATATATTTT. Translated: CAWKESGNTIYF.